This record covers a single T cell receptor (beta chain). Sequencing was performed with immunoSEQ multiplex PCR; in TCRdb, only in-frame clones are kept and a portion is missing. The sample lists about 300,000 clones; 80% to 95% were seen once. This entry is derived from a study of blood T cell repertoires in COVID-19. V lost 6 bases and J 1 base, leaving 9 bases between the germline ends. This CDR3 contains 13 residues. The specimen sequenced was PBMCs or T cells enriched from blood (not recorded which). This TCR came from a woman in her twenties or thirties who had recovered from COVID-19. V and J are TRBV12-3 or TRBV12-4 and TRBJ1-1; no clear D. The CDR3 spells CASRPRQNTEAFF. The CDR3 DNA reads as TGTGCCAGCAGGCCTCGACAGAACACTGAAGCTTTCTTT.